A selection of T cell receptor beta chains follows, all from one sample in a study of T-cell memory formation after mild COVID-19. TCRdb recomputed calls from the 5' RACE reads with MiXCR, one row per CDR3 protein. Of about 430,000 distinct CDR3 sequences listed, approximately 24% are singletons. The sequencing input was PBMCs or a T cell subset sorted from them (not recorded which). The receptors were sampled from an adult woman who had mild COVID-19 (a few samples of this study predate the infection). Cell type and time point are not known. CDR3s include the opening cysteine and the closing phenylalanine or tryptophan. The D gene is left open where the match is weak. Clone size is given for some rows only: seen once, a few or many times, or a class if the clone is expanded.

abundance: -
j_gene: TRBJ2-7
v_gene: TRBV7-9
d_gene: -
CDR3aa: CASSSTSWSPYEQYF
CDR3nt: TGTGCCAGCAGCTCAACTAGCTGGAGTCCCTACGAGCAGTACTTC

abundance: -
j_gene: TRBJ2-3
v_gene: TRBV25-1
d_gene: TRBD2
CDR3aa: CASATSGTSGYTDTQYF
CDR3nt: TGTGCCAGCGCCACCTCCGGGACTAGCGGGTACACAGATACGCAGTATTTT

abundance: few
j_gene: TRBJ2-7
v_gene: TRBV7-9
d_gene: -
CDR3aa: CASSSSGSGYEQYF
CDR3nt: TGTGCCAGCAGCTCCTCGGGGTCGGGCTACGAGCAGTACTTC

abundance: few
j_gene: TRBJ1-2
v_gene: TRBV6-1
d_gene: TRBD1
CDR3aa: CASSEVQGAAYGYTF
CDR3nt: TGTGCCAGCAGTGAAGTCCAGGGGGCGGCCTATGGCTACACCTTC

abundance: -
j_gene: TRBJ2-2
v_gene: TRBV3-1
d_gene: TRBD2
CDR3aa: CASSQKRTSTNTGELFF
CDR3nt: TGTGCCAGCAGCCAGAAGAGGACTAGCACGAACACCGGGGAGCTGTTTTTT

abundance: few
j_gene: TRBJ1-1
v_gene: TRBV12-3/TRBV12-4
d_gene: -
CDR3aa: CASSKDRNTEAFF
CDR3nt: TGTGCCAGCAGTAAGGACAGGAACACTGAAGCTTTCTTT

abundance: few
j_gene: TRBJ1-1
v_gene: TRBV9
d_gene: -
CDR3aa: CASSPGVLGAFF
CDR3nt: TGTGCCAGCAGCCCGGGGGTGTTGGGAGCTTTCTTT

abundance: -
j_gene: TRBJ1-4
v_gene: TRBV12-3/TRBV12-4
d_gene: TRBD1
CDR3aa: CASSPPDRGWEKLFF
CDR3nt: TGTGCCAGCAGTCCCCCCGACAGGGGTTGGGAAAAACTGTTTTTT

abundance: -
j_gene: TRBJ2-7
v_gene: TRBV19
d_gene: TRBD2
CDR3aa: CASSGLAGVDEQYF
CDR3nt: TGTGCCAGTAGTGGGCTAGCGGGCGTCGACGAGCAGTACTTC

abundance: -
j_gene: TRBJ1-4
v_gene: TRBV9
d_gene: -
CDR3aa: CASSVAPYRDHPEKLFF
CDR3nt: TGTGCCAGCAGCGTAGCCCCTTACAGGGATCACCCAGAAAAACTGTTTTTT

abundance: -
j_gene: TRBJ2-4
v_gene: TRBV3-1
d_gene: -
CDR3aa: CASSQERLTKNIQYF
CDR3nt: TGTGCCAGCAGCCAAGAGAGGTTGACTAAAAACATTCAGTACTTC

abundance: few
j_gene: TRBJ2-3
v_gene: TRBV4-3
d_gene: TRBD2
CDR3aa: CASSQDSGRVTTDTQYF
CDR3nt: TGCGCCAGCAGCCAAGATAGCGGGAGAGTTACCACAGATACGCAGTATTTT

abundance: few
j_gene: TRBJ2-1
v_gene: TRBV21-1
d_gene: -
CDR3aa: CASTMDRVNEQFF
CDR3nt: TGTGCCAGCACCATGGACAGGGTAAATGAGCAGTTCTTC

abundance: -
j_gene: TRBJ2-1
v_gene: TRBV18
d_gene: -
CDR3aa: CASSPPLVLNEQFF
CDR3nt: TGTGCCAGCTCACCACCTCTGGTCCTCAATGAGCAGTTCTTC

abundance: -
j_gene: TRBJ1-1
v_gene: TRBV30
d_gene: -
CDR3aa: CAWTLSWGAFF
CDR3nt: TGTGCCTGGACCCTATCCTGGGGAGCTTTCTTT

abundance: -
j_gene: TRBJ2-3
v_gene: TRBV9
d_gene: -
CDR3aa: CASSAGGTEVDTQYF
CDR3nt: TGTGCCAGCAGCGCGGGGGGGACAGAAGTGGATACGCAGTATTTT

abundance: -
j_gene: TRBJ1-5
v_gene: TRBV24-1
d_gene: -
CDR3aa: CATSVGRVGASNQPQHF
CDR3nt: TGTGCCACCAGTGTGGGGAGGGTGGGGGCGAGCAATCAGCCCCAGCATTTT

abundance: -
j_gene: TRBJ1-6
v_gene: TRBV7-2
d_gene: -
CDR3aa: CASSLASGSYNSPLHF
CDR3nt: TGTGCCAGCAGCTTAGCCTCAGGGTCCTATAATTCACCCCTCCACTTT

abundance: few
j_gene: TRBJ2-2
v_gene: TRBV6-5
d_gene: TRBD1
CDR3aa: CASSSGQGRTGELFF
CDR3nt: TGTGCCAGCAGCTCGGGACAGGGGAGGACCGGGGAGCTGTTTTTT

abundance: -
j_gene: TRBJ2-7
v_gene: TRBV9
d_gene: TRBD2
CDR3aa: CASSGTSGTYEQYF
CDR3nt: TGTGCCAGCAGCGGAACTAGCGGAACCTACGAGCAGTACTTC

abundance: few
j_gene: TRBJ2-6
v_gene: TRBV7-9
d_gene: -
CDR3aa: CASSPTSSGANVLTF
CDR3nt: TGTGCCAGCAGCCCTACCTCCTCTGGGGCCAACGTCCTGACTTTC

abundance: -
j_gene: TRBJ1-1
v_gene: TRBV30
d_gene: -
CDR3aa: CASRPTGNGAFF
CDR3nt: TGTGCCTCGAGACCTACAGGGAATGGAGCTTTCTTT

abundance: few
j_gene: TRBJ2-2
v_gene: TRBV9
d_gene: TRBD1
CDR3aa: CASSVGTGVANTGELFF
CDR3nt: TGTGCCAGCAGCGTAGGAACAGGGGTAGCGAACACCGGGGAGCTGTTTTTT

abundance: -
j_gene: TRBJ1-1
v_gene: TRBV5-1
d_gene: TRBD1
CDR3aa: CASSRRTGGVNTEAFF
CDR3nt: TGCGCCAGCAGCCGTAGGACAGGGGGCGTGAACACTGAAGCTTTCTTT

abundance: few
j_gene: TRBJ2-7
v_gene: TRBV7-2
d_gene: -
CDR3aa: CASSSRQVVDEQYF
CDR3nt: TGTGCCAGCAGCTCCCGCCAGGTTGTCGACGAGCAGTACTTC

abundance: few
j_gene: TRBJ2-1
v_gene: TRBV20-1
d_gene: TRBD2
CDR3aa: CSARLLAGANNEQFF
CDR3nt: TGCAGTGCTAGACTTCTAGCGGGAGCCAACAATGAGCAGTTCTTC

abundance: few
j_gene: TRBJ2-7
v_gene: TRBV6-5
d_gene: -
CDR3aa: CASSHGAGYEQYF
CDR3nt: TGTGCCAGCAGCCACGGGGCAGGATACGAGCAGTACTTC

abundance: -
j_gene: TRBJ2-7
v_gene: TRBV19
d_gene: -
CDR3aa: CASSQSAYEQYF
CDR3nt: TGTGCCAGTTCTCAGTCGGCCTACGAGCAGTACTTC

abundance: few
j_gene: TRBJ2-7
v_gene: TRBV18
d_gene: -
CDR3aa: CASSPAGLLGEQYF
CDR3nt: TGTGCCAGCTCACCCGCCGGCCTTCTGGGCGAGCAGTACTTC

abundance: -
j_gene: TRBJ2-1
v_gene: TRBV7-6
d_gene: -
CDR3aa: CASSGWPGLSYNEQFF
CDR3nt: TGTGCCAGCAGCGGCTGGCCGGGGCTCTCCTACAATGAGCAGTTCTTC

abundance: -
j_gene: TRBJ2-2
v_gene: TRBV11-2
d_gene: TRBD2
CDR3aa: CASSFGRAGELFF
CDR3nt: TGTGCCAGCAGCTTTGGGAGGGCCGGGGAGCTGTTTTTT

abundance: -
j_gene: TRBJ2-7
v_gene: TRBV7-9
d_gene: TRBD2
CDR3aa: CASSLELTSGADEQYF
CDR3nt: TGTGCCAGCAGCTTAGAGTTGACTAGCGGGGCCGACGAGCAGTACTTC

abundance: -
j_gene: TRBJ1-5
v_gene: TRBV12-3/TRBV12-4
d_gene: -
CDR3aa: CASRGGGNQPQHF
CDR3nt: TGTGCCAGCAGGGGAGGTGGCAATCAGCCCCAGCATTTT